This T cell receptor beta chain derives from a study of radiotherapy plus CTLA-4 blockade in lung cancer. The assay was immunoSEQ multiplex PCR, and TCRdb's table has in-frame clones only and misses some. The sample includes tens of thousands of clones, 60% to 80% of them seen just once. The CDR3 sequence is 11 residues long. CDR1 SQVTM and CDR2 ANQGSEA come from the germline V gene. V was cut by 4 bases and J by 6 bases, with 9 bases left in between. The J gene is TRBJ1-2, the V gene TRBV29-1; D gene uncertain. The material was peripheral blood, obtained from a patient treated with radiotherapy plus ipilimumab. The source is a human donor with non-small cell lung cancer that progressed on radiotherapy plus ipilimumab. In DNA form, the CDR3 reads TGCAGCGTTGCCGGTCCCCATGGCTACACCTTC. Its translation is CSVAGPHGYTF.